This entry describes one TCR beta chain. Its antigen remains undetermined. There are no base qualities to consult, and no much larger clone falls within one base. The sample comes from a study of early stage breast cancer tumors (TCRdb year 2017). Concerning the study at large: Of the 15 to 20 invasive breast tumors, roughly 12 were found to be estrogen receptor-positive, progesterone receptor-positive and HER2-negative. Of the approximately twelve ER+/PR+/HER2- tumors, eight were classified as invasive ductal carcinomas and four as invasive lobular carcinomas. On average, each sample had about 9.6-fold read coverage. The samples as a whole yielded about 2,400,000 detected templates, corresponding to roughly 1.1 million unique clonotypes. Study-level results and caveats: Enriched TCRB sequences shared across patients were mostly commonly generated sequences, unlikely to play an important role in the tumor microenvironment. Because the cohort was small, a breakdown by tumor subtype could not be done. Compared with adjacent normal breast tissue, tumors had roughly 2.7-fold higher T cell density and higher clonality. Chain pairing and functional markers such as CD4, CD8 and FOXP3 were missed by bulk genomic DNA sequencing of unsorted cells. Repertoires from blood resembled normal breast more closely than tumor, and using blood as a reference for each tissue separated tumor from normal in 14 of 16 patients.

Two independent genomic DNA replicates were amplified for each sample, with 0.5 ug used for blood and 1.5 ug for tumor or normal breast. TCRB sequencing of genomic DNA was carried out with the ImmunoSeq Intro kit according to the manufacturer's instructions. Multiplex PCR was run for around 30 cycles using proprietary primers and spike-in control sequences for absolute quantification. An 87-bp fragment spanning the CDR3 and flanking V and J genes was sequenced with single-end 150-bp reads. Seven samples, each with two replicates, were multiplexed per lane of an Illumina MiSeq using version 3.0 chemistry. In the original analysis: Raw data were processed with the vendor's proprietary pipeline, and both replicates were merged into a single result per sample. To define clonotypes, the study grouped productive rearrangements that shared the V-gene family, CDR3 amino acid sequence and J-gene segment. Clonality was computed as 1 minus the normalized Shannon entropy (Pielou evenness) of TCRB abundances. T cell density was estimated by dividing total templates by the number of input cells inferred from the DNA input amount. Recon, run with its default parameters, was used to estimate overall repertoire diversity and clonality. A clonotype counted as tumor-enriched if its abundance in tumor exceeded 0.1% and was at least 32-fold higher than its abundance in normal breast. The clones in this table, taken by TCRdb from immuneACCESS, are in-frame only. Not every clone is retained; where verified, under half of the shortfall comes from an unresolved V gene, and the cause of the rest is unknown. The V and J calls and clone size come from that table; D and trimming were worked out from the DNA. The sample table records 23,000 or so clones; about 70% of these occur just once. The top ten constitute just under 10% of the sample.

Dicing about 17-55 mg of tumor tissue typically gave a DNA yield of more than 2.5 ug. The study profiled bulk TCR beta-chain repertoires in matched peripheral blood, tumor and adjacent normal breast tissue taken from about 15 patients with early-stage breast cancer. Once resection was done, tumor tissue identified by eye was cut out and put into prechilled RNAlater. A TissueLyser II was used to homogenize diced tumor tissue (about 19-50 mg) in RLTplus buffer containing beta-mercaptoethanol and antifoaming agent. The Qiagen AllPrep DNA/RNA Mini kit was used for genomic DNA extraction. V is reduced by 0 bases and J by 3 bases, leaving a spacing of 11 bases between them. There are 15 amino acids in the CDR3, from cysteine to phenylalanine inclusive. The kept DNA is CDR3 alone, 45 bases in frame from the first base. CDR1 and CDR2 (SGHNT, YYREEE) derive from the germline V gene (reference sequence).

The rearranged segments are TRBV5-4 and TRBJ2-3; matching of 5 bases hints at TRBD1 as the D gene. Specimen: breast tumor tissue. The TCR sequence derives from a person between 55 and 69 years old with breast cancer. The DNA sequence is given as TGTGCCAGCAGCTTGGAGGGGCTCGGTACAGATACGCAGTATTTT. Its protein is CASSLEGLGTDTQYF.